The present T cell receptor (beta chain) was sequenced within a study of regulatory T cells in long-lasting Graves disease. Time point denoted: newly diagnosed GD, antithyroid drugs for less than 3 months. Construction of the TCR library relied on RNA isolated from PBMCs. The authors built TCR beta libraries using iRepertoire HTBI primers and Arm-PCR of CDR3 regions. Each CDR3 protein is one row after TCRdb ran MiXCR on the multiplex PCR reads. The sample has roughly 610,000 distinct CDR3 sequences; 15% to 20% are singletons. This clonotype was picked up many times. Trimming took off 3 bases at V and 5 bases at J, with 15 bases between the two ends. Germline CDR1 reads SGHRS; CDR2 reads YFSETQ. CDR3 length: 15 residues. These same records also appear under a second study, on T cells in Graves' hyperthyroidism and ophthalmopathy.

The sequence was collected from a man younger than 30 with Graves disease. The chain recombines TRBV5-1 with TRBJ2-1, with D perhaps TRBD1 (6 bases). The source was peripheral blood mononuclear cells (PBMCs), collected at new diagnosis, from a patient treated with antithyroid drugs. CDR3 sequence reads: CASSSTGWMHNEQFF. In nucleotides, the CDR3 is TGCGCCAGCAGCTCTACAGGGTGGATGCACAATGAGCAGTTCTTC.